These 25 T cell receptor beta chains were sequenced from one sample in a study of blood T cell repertoires in COVID-19. Generated by immunoSEQ multiplex PCR, the TCRdb table keeps only in-frame clones and is missing some. The top ten hold 1.7% of the sample, which has roughly 140,000 clones, 88% seen once. Sample: peripheral blood. Receptors were obtained from a woman aged 50 to 60 with acute or convalescent COVID-19.

The genes are TRBV20-1 and TRBJ2-3; weak D call: TRBD1 (5 bases). CDR1 DFQATT and CDR2 SNEGSKA come from the germline V gene (reference sequence). The V and J ends lost 3 bases and 2 bases respectively, with 9 bases between them. The length of the CDR3 is 13 residues. CDR3: CSASKGFTDTQYF. The CDR3 coding sequence is TGCAGTGCTAGTAAGGGGTTCACAGATACGCAGTATTTT.

The CDR3 coding sequence is TGCGCCAGCAGCACTGGGACTAGCGGAGATACGCAGTATTTT. Amino acid sequence: CASSTGTSGDTQYF. The chain links TRBV5-1 to TRBJ2-3; TRBD2 matches at 11 bases. V trimming: 4 bases; J trimming: 5 bases; junction bases outside the gene matches: 3. The CDR3 contains 14 residues. The germline V gene has CDR1 SGHRS and CDR2 YFSETQ.

This clone was observed once. This rearrangement joins TRBV28 to TRBJ1-6; D may be TRBD1 (6 bases). Germline CDR1 reads MDHEN; CDR2 reads SYDVKM. V lost 3 bases and J lost 9, with 12 bases in between. The CDR3 contains 14 residues. CDR3 in amino acids: CASSLTGDGSPLHF. CDR3 nucleotide sequence: TGTGCCAGCAGTTTGACAGGTGATGGTTCACCCCTCCACTTT.

The chain employs TRBV28 and TRBJ1-1; D is undetermined. Germline V gene data show CDR1 as MDHEN and CDR2 as SYDVKM. The CDR3 length is 13 residues. Trimming left V 10 bases short and J 5 bases short, with 17 bases between. CDR3 loop: CATYNPGRTEAFF. DNA for the CDR3: TGTGCCACCTATAATCCCGGTCGGACTGAAGCTTTCTTT.

The chain is built from TRBV7-2 and TRBJ2-1; 8 bases agree with TRBD1. The trim removed 4 bases at V and 8 bases at J, leaving 7 bases unmatched. The CDR3 runs to 14 residues. Per the germline V gene, CDR1 is SGHTA and CDR2 is FQGNSA. The DNA for the CDR3 is TGTGCCAGCAGCTATCGACAGGGGTTCGATGAGCAGTTCTTC. This translates into CASSYRQGFDEQFF.

The chain recombines TRBV6-5 with TRBJ1-2; 9 positions match TRBD1. This CDR3 is 14 amino acids long. V trimming: 6 bases; J trimming: 8 bases; junction bases outside the gene matches: 10. Germline CDR1 is MNHEY and CDR2 is SVGAGI. The CDR3 spells CASSPGTGWGGYTF. The CDR3 DNA follows: TGTGCCAGCAGCCCCGGGACAGGGTGGGGAGGCTACACCTTC.

J is TRBJ1-2 and V is TRBV4-2; no clear D gene. V shed 0 bases and J shed 5 bases, with 16 bases lying between them. The CDR3 consists of 16 residues. Germline CDR1 and CDR2: LGHNA and YNFKEQ. This chain's CDR3 is CASSQDRNSLGYGYTF. The CDR3 nucleotides are TGTGCCAGCAGCCAAGATAGGAACAGTTTAGGTTATGGCTACACCTTC.

The chain employs TRBV18 and TRBJ1-5, with 9 bases matching TRBD1. CDR1 is KGHSH, CDR2 LQKENI, per germline. The ends lost 3 bases at V and 0 bases at J; junction bases unmatched: 9. This CDR3 spans 18 amino acids. Here the CDR3 DNA reads TGTGCCAGCTCACCCCAGGGGACAGGGAGCTATAGCAATCAGCCCCAGCATTTT. Its translation: CASSPQGTGSYSNQPQHF. The full variable domain, in which reference TRBV18 and TRBJ1-5 provide the parts outside the CDR3, is NAGVMQNPRHLVRRRGQEARLRCSPMKGHSHVYWYRQLPEEGLKFMVYLQKENIIDESGMPKERFSAEFPKEGPSILRIQQVVRGDSAAYFCASSPQGTGSYSNQPQHFGDGTRLSIL.

This chain uses TRBV7-6 with TRBJ1-4, with D unclear. Germline lookup yields CDR1 SGHVS and CDR2 FNYEAQ. The CDR3 is 15 amino acids. V lost 1 base and J lost 8, with 14 bases in between. The CDR3 nucleotides are TGTGCCAGCAGCTTAGGGGCCTTATTGACGGAAAAACTGTTTTTT. Its protein product is CASSLGALLTEKLFF.

The gene calls are TRBV3-1 (or the pseudogene TRBV3-2) and TRBJ2-1; the D gene is possibly TRBD2 (6 bases). The CDR3 is 14 residues long. V was cut by 4 bases and J by 4 bases, with 11 bases left in between. Germline V gene sequence: CDR1 LGHDT, CDR2 YNNKEL (reference sequence). This CDR3 reads CASSRMEGYNEQFF. CDR3 in DNA: TGTGCCAGCAGCCGCATGGAGGGGTACAATGAGCAGTTCTTC.

The V call is TRBV5-4, the J call TRBJ1-1; the D is unclear. The V gene lost 4 bases and the J gene lost 0 bases, with 13 bases spanning the gap. CDR1 is SGHNT and CDR2 is YYREEE in the germline V gene (reference sequence). The CDR3 totals 15 residues. CDR3: CASSHAGEMNTEAFF. The CDR3 DNA sequence: TGTGCCAGCAGCCACGCCGGGGAAATGAACACTGAAGCTTTCTTT.

The gene calls are TRBV29-1 and TRBJ1-1; D is undetermined. This CDR3 region has 15 residues. Germline V gives CDR1 SQVTM, CDR2 ANQGSEA. V lost 1 base to trimming and J lost 2 bases, with 14 bases between them. The CDR3 loop is CSVEGEGGLNTEAFF. In DNA form, the CDR3 reads TGCAGCGTTGAAGGGGAGGGAGGACTAAACACTGAAGCTTTCTTT.

This chain uses TRBV11-1 with TRBJ2-5, with 7 bases aligning to TRBD2. This CDR3 has 15 residues. Germline CDR1 reads SGHAT; CDR2 reads FQDESV (reference sequence). Germline trimming cut 1 base from V and 5 bases from J; bases unmatched to any gene: 7. CDR3 protein: CASSLGPEAGETQYF. The CDR3 nucleotides read TGTGCCAGCAGCTTAGGTCCGGAAGCGGGGGAGACCCAGTACTTC.

The CDR3 region is CASSYRQGGELFF. For the CDR3, the DNA is TGTGCCAGCAGTTATAGACAGGGCGGGGAGCTGTTTTTT. The J gene is TRBJ2-2, the V gene TRBV2; 7 bases match TRBD1. CDR1 and CDR2 from the germline V gene are SNHLY and FYNNEI. V shed 5 bases, J shed 7 bases, and the junction held 4 bases outside the gene matches. The CDR3 length is 13 residues.

This rearrangement joins TRBV3-1 (or the pseudogene TRBV3-2) to TRBJ1-4; D perhaps matches TRBD1 (5 bases). There are 16 residues in the CDR3. The germline V gene has CDR1 LGHDT and CDR2 YNNKEL (reference sequence). Trimming stripped 4 bases from V and 0 bases from J, with 12 bases between. The CDR3 sequence is CASSPGGGTTNEKLFF. The CDR3 DNA sequence: TGTGCCAGCAGCCCCGGGGGAGGTACAACTAATGAAAAACTGTTTTTT.

Here the CDR3 reads CASSLEPAGADTQYF. In DNA form, the CDR3 reads TGCGCCAGCAGCTTGGAGCCAGCGGGAGCGGATACGCAGTATTTT. This chain uses TRBV5-1 with TRBJ2-3; 8 bases match TRBD2. The CDR3 runs to 15 residues. Germline CDR1 is SGHRS and CDR2 is YFSETQ. Trimming took 0 bases from V and 6 from J; bases not matched to a gene: 6.

The chain is built from TRBV27 and TRBJ2-3; 8 bases agree with TRBD1. From germline, CDR1 is MNHEY and CDR2 SMNVEV (reference sequence). Trimming cost V 5 bases and J 2 bases; bases outside gene matches: 12. This CDR3 is 17 amino acids long. The DNA of the CDR3 is TGTGCCAGCAGTCCCTTGGGCGGGACAGGTGACACAGATACGCAGTATTTT. Its protein is CASSPLGGTGDTDTQYF.

This chain links TRBV27 with TRBJ1-5; D is unresolved. The length of the CDR3 is 12 residues. Germline values: CDR1 MNHEY, CDR2 SMNVEV (reference sequence). V was shortened by 3 bases and J by 10 bases, with 10 bases between the two germline ends. The CDR3 bases are TGTGCCAGCAGTTTTCCCCGTGGCCCCCAGCATTTT. Its translation is CASSFPRGPQHF.

This rearrangement joins TRBV27 to TRBJ2-5; TRBD1 agrees at 9 bases. Germline assignment: CDR1 MNHEY and CDR2 SMNVEV (reference sequence). The CDR3 sequence is 17 residues long. J was trimmed by 1 base and V by 2 bases; bases with no gene match: 8. In DNA, the CDR3 is TGTGCCAGCAGTTTAAGCCCGACAGGGGGTTTCCAAGAGACCCAGTACTTC. It encodes CASSLSPTGGFQETQYF.

The chain links TRBV2 to TRBJ2-5; 9 bases fit TRBD2. Trimming removed 10 bases from V and 5 bases from J; junction bases left unmatched: 8. CDR3 length: 13 amino acids. The germline CDR1 and CDR2 sequences are SNHLY and FYNNEI. The CDR3 DNA reads as TGTGCCACCAAGCGGGGGGAACAGGAGACCCAGTACTTC. Protein sequence: CATKRGEQETQYF.

The J gene is TRBJ2-3, the V gene TRBV27; the D gene is possibly TRBD2 (7 bases). Germline V lookup: CDR1 MNHEY, CDR2 SMNVEV (reference sequence). The CDR3 consists of 17 residues. V was trimmed by 9 bases and J by 5 bases, leaving 27 bases between them. The CDR3: CASSWGGQSIWRDTQYF. The CDR3 bases are TGTGCCAGTTCCTGGGGGGGACAAAGTATCTGGAGAGATACGCAGTATTTT.

V usage is TRBV3-1 (or the pseudogene TRBV3-2) and J usage is TRBJ1-6; TRBD1 agrees at 7 bases. Germline CDR1 and CDR2: LGHDT and YNNKEL (reference sequence). J lost 17 bases, V lost 0 bases, and 7 bases had no gene match. The CDR3 has 13 residues. CDR3 in amino acids: CASSQERQGVFHF. The CDR3 nucleotides read TGTGCCAGCAGCCAAGAAAGGCAGGGGGTCTTCCACTTT.

In nucleotides, the CDR3 is TGTGCCACCAGTGATCCAGCAGGGGCTGAAGCTTTCTTT. Translating it yields CATSDPAGAEAFF. The chain is built from TRBV24-1 and TRBJ1-1; possible D gene TRBD1, 6 bases. Trimming pared 3 bases from V and 6 bases from J, leaving 10 bases between. Looked up from germline, CDR1 is KGHDR and CDR2 is SFDVKD. The CDR3 contains 13 residues.

The J gene is TRBJ1-6, the V gene TRBV27, with D uncertain. V was clipped by 3 bases and J by 10 bases, with 10 bases between them. The CDR3 length is 13 residues. Germline CDR1 is MNHEY and CDR2 is SMNVEV (reference sequence). The CDR3 nucleotides read TGTGCCAGCAGTTTCTCACAGCCATCACCCCTCCACTTT. Its translation is CASSFSQPSPLHF.

The CDR3 here is CASSPRGVKNIQYF. The CDR3 nucleotides are TGTGCCAGCAGTCCCAGGGGGGTAAAAAACATTCAGTACTTC. The J gene is TRBJ2-4, the V gene TRBV6-5; the D gene is possibly TRBD1 (7 bases). CDR3 length equals 14 residues. Trimming removed 5 bases from V and 4 bases from J, with 12 bases in between. Germline values: CDR1 MNHEY, CDR2 SVGAGI.